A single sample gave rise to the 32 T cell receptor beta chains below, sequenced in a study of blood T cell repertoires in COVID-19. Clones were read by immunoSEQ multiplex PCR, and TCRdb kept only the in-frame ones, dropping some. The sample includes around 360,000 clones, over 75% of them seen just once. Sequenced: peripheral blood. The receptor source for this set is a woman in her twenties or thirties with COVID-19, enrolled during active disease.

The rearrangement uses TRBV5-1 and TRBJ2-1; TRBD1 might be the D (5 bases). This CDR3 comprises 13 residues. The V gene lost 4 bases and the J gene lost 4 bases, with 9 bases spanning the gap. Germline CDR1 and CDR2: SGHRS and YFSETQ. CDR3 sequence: CASSLTDYNEQFF. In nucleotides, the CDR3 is TGCGCCAGCAGCCTGACAGATTACAATGAGCAGTTCTTC.

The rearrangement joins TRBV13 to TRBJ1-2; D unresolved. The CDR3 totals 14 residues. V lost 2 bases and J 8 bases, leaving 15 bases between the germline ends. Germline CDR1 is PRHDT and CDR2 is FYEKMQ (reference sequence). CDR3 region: CASSLRVRMEGYTF. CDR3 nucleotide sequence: TGTGCCAGCAGCTTACGGGTGAGAATGGAGGGCTACACCTTC.

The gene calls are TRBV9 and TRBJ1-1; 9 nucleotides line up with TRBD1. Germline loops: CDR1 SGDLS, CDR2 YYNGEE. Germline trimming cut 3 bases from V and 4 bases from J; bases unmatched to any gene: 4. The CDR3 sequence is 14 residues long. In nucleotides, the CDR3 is TGTGCCAGCAGCGCTTCGACAGGGGGCACTGAAGCTTTCTTT. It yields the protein CASSASTGGTEAFF.

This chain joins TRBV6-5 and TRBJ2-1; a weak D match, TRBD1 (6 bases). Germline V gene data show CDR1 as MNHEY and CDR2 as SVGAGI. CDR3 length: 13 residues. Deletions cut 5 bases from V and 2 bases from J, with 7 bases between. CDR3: CASSRTAYNEQFF. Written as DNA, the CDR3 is TGTGCCAGCAGTCGGACAGCCTACAATGAGCAGTTCTTC.

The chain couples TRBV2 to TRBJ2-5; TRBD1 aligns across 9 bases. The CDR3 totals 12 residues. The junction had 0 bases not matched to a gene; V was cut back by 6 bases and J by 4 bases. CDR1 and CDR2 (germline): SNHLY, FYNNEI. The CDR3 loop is CASRGQGETQYF. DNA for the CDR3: TGTGCCAGCAGGGGACAGGGAGAGACCCAGTACTTC.

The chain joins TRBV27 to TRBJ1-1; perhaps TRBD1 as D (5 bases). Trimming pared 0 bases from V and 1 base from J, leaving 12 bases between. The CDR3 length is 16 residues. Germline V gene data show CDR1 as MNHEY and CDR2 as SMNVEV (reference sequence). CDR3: CASSLSGQGGNTEAFF. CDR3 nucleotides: TGTGCCAGCAGTTTATCCGGGCAGGGTGGGAACACTGAAGCTTTCTTT.

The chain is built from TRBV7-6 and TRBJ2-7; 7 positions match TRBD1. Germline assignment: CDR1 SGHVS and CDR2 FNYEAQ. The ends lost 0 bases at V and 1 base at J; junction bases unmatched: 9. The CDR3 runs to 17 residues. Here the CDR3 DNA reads TGTGCCAGCAGCTTAGCCCCGCCGGACAGGAGGTCCTACGAGCAGTACTTC. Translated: CASSLAPPDRRSYEQYF. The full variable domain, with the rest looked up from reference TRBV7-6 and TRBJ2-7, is GAGVSQSPRYKVTKRGQDVALRCDPISGHVSLYWYRQALGQGPEFLTYFNYEAQQDKSGLPNDRFSAERPEGSISTLTIQRTEQRDSAMYRCASSLAPPDRRSYEQYFGPGTRLTVT.

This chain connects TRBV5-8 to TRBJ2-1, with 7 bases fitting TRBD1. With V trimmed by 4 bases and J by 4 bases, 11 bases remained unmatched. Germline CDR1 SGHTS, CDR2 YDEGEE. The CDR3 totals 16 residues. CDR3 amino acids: CASSAAGTVPYNEQFF. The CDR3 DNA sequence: TGTGCCAGCAGCGCGGCCGGGACAGTCCCTTACAATGAGCAGTTCTTC.

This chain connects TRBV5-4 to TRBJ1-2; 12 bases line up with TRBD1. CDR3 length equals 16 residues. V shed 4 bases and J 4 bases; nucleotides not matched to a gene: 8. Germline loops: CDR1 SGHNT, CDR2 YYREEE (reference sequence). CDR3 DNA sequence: TGTGCCAGCAGCGGATCCGGGACAGGGGGCGGCTATGGCTACACCTTC. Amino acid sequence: CASSGSGTGGGYGYTF.

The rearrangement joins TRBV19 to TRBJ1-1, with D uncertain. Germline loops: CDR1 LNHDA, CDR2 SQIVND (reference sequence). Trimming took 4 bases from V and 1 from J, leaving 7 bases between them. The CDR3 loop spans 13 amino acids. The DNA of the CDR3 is TGTGCCAGTAGTAACAGTAAGAACACTGAAGCTTTCTTT. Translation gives CASSNSKNTEAFF.

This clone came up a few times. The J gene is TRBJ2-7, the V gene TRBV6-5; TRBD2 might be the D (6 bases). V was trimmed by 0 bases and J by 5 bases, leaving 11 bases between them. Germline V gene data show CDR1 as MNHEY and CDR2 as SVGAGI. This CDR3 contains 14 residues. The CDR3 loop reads CASSYSVEGNEQYF. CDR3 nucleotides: TGTGCCAGCAGTTACTCAGTGGAGGGTAACGAGCAGTACTTC.

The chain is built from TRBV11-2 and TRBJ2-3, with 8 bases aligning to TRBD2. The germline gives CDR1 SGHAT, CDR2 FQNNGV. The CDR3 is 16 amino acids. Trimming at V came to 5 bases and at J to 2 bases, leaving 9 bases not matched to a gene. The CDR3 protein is CASSLRGAGDTDTQYF. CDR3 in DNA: TGTGCCAGCAGCCTGCGGGGGGCCGGCGACACAGATACGCAGTATTTT.

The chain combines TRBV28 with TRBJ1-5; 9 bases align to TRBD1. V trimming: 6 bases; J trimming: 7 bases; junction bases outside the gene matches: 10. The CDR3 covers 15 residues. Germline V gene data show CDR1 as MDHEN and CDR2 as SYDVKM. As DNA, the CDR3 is TGTGCCAGCAGCAAGCTGCGGGACAGGGACCAGCCCCAGCATTTT. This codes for CASSKLRDRDQPQHF.

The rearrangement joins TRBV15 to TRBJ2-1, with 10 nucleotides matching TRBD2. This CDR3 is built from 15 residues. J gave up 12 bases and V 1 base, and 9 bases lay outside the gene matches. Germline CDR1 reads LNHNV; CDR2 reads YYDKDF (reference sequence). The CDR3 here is CATSRVLAGVDGQFF. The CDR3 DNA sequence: TGTGCCACCAGCAGAGTTCTAGCGGGGGTGGATGGGCAGTTCTTC.

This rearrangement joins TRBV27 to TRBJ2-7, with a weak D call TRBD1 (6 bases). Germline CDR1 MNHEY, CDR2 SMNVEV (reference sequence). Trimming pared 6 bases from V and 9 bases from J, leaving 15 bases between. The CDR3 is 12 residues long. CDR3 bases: TGTGCCAGCAGAAGCTCAAACAGGGCGCAGTACTTC. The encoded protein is CASRSSNRAQYF.

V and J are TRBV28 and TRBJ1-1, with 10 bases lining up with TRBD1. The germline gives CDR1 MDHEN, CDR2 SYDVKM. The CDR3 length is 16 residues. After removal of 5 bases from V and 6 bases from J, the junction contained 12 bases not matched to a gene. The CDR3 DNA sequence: TGTGCCAGCAGTCTAGGGTGGACAGGGGGTCAACCTGAAGCTTTCTTT. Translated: CASSLGWTGGQPEAFF.

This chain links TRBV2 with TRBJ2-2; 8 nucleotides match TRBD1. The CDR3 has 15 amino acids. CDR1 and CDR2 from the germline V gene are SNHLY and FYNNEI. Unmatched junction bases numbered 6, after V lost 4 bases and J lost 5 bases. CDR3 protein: CASSGQGARTGELFF. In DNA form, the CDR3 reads TGTGCCAGCAGTGGTCAGGGGGCGCGGACCGGGGAGCTGTTTTTT.

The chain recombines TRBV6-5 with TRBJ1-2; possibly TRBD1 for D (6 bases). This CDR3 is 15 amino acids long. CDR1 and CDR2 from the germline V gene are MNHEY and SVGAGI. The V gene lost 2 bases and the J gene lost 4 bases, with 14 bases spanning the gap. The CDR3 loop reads CASSYIRGGVYGYTF. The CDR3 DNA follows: TGTGCCAGCAGTTACATCAGGGGCGGAGTCTATGGCTACACCTTC.

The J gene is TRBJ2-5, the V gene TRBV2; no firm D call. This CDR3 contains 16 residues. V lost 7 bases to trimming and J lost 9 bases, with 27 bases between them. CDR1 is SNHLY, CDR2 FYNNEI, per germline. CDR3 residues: CASNQRSRRGGDAQYF. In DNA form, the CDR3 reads TGTGCCAGCAACCAAAGGAGCAGACGCGGTGGAGATGCCCAGTACTTC.

The CDR3: CASSPGRVNYGYTF. The CDR3 DNA is TGTGCCAGTAGTCCCGGCAGGGTTAACTATGGCTACACCTTC. The rearrangement joins TRBV19 to TRBJ1-2; D might be TRBD1 (5 bases). The germline CDR1 and CDR2 sequences are LNHDA and SQIVND (reference sequence). V lost 5 bases and J 1 base, leaving 11 bases between the germline ends. The CDR3 length is 14 residues.

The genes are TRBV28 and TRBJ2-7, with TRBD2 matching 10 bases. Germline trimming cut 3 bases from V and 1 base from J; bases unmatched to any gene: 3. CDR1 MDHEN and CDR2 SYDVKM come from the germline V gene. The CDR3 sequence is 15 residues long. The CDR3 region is CASSFGLAVSYEQYF. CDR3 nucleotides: TGTGCCAGCAGTTTCGGACTAGCGGTTTCCTACGAGCAGTACTTC.

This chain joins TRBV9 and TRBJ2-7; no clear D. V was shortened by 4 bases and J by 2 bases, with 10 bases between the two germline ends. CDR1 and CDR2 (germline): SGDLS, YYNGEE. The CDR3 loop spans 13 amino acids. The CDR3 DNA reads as TGTGCCAGCAGCTACTCCCCCGCCTACGAGCAGTACTTC. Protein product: CASSYSPAYEQYF.

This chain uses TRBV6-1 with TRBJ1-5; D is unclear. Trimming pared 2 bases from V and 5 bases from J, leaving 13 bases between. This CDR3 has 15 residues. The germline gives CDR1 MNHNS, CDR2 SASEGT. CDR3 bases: TGTGCCAGCAGTGAAAGTCTCGGCGGGGATCAGCCCCAGCATTTT. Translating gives CASSESLGGDQPQHF.

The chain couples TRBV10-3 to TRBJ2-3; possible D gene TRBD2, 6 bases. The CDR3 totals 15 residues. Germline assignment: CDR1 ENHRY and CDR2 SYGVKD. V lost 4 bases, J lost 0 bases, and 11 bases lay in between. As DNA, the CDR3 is TGTGCCATCAGTGTGGGTAGCGGAAGCACAGATACGCAGTATTTT. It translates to CAISVGSGSTDTQYF.

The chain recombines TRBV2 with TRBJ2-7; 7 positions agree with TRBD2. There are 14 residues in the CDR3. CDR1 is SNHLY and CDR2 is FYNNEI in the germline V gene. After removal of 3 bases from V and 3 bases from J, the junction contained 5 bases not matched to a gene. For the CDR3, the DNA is TGTGCCAGCAGTGATCCGTGGGGGGGCTACGAGCAGTACTTC. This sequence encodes CASSDPWGGYEQYF.

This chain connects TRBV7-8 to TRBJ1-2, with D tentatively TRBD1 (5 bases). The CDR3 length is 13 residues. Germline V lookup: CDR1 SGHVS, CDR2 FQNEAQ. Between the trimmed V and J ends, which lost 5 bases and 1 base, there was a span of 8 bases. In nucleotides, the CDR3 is TGTGCCAGCAGCATGGGACTTAACTATGGCTACACCTTC. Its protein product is CASSMGLNYGYTF.

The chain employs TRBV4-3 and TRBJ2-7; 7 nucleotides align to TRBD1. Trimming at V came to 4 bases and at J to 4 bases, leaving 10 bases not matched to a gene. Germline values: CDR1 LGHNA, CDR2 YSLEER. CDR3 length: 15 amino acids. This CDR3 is CASSLGQDVGYEQYF. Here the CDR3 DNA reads TGCGCCAGCAGCCTCGGACAGGATGTGGGGTACGAGCAGTACTTC.

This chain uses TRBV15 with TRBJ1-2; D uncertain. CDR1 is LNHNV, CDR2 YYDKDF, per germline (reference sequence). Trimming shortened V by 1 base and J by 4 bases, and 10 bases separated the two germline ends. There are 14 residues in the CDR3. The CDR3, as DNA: TGTGCCACCAGCAGAGGAGCTCAGGTCTATGGCTACACCTTC. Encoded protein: CATSRGAQVYGYTF.

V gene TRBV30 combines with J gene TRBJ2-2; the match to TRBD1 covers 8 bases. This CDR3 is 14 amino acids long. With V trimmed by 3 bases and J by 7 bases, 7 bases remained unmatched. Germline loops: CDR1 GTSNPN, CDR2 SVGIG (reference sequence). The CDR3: CAWRNQGAHGELFF. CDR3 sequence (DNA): TGTGCCTGGAGAAACCAGGGGGCGCACGGGGAGCTGTTTTTT. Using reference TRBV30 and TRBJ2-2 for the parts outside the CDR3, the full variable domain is SQTIHQWPATLVQPVGSPLSLECTVEGTSNPNLYWYRQAAGRGLQLLFYSVGIGQISSEVPQNLSASRPQDRQFILSSKKLLLSDSGFYLCAWRNQGAHGELFFGEGSRLTVL.

The chain's CDR3 is CASSSTSGRDNEQFF. The CDR3 coding sequence is TGTGCCAGCAGCTCTACTAGCGGGAGGGACAATGAGCAGTTCTTC. V is TRBV9 and J is TRBJ2-1; 13 bases line up with TRBD2. The CDR3 contains 15 residues. In germline, CDR1 is SGDLS, CDR2 YYNGEE. The V and J ends lost 4 bases and 5 bases, in that order; junction bases with no gene match: 3.

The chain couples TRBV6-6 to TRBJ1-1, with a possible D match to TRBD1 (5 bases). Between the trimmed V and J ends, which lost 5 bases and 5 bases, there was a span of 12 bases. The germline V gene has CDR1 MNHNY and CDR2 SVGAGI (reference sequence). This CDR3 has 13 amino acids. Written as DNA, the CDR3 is TGTGCCAGCAGTGCCAGGGTCGTGACTGAAGCTTTCTTT. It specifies CASSARVVTEAFF.

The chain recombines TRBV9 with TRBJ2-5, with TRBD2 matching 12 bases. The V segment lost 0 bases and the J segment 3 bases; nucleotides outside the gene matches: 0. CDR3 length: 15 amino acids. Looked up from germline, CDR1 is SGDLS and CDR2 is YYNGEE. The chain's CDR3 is CASSVGLAGEETQYF. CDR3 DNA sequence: TGTGCCAGCAGCGTAGGACTAGCGGGAGAAGAGACCCAGTACTTC.